The next 23 T cell receptor beta chains were all read from a single sample in a study of T cells in pancreatic ductal adenocarcinoma. Method: immunoSEQ multiplex PCR; TCRdb's copy keeps in-frame clones and lacks some. The sample holds about 29,000 clones, 85% to 95% seen once. Selected pancreatic ductal adenocarcinoma patients had undergone surgery without neoadjuvant therapy. The sample taken for sequencing was PBMCs. The receptors originated from a human donor with pancreatic ductal adenocarcinoma.

The chain employs TRBV9 and TRBJ1-1; D gene unclear. The CDR3 has 17 residues. The germline V and J ends were trimmed by 0 bases and 0 bases, with 15 bases remaining between them. Germline V gene data show CDR1 as SGDLS and CDR2 as YYNGEE. The CDR3 DNA reads as TGTGCCAGCAGCGTAGTCCCGTCAGGTGGATTGAACACTGAAGCTTTCTTT. The encoded protein is CASSVVPSGGLNTEAFF.

The V call is TRBV7-9, the J call TRBJ2-1; 11 bases are a match to TRBD1. V trimming: 5 bases; J trimming: 8 bases; junction bases outside the gene matches: 11. This CDR3 contains 16 residues. Germline CDR1 is SEHNR and CDR2 is FQNEAQ (reference sequence). The CDR3 DNA reads TGTGCCAGCAGCCTCCCCGGGGGACAGGGGGGCCATGAGCAGTTCTTC. Amino acid sequence: CASSLPGGQGGHEQFF.

The V call is TRBV10-3, the J call TRBJ2-1; D unclear. Germline V gene lookup returns CDR1 ENHRY and CDR2 SYGVKD. Trimming removed 10 bases at V and 7 bases at J, with 17 bases between. The CDR3 is 13 residues long. Written as DNA, the CDR3 is TGTGCCACCGCGCCCTCTACCGCGAATGAGCAGTTCTTC. Encoded protein: CATAPSTANEQFF.

This chain uses TRBV2 with TRBJ1-1; no definite D call. CDR3 size: 13 residues. Deletions cut 6 bases from V and 4 bases from J, with 12 bases between. Germline V CDR1 and CDR2: SNHLY, FYNNEI. The CDR3 sequence: CASRLLVSTEAFF. The CDR3 nucleotides are TGTGCCAGCAGGCTCCTGGTAAGCACTGAAGCTTTCTTT.

The chain recombines TRBV15 with TRBJ1-2, with 9 positions matching TRBD1. V shed 0 bases, J shed 8 bases, and the junction held 7 bases outside the gene matches. Germline assignment: CDR1 LNHNV and CDR2 YYDKDF (reference sequence). The CDR3 totals 15 residues. CDR3: CATSRDRGQGRGYTF. DNA of the CDR3: TGTGCCACCAGCAGAGATCGAGGACAGGGGAGAGGCTACACCTTC.

The rearrangement joins TRBV21-1 to TRBJ1-5. TRBV21-1 is a documented pseudogene. CDR3 length: 16 amino acids. For the CDR3, the DNA is TGTGCCAGCAGATCCGTTATGAGGCCTCGCAATCAGCCCCAGCATTTT. Its protein product is CASRSVMRPRNQPQHF.

The chain has TRBV27 and TRBJ2-1, with a tentative D call TRBD2 (5 bases). Deletions cut 6 bases from V and 3 bases from J, with 15 bases between. Germline assignment: CDR1 MNHEY and CDR2 SMNVEV (reference sequence). CDR3 size: 15 residues. CDR3 DNA sequence: TGTGCCAGCAGCATTGACTACCAAAACTACAATGAGCAGTTCTTC. It translates to CASSIDYQNYNEQFF.

The chain couples TRBV28 to TRBJ2-7; 7 positions match TRBD1. Germline CDR1 reads MDHEN; CDR2 reads SYDVKM. The CDR3 spans 12 residues. After removal of 8 bases from V and 6 bases from J, the junction contained 7 bases not matched to a gene. CDR3 DNA: TGTGCCAGCGGGACAGCCTACGTCGAGCAGTACTTC. This sequence encodes CASGTAYVEQYF.

This clone is a singleton in its sample. The V call is TRBV6-6, the J call TRBJ1-5; TRBD1 agrees at 8 bases. Looked up from germline, CDR1 is MNHNY and CDR2 is SVGAGI (reference sequence). V dropped 5 bases and J dropped 2; count of bases not matched to a gene: 5. CDR3 length equals 15 residues. In DNA form, the CDR3 reads TGTGCCAGCAGTCGCGCGACAGGGGGCAATCAGCCCCAGCATTTT. This encodes CASSRATGGNQPQHF.

A few counts support this clone. The chain links TRBV10-3 to TRBJ2-3, with no clear D. V lost 4 bases and J lost 5, with 4 bases in between. The CDR3 has 11 residues. Germline CDR1 reads ENHRY; CDR2 reads SYGVKD. The CDR3 DNA reads TGTGCCATCAGTGGAAGAGATACGCAGTATTTT. This gives the protein CAISGRDTQYF.

The chain has TRBV4-2 and TRBJ2-1; D is undetermined. The CDR3 loop spans 15 amino acids. Germline V CDR1 and CDR2: LGHNA, YNFKEQ. V was trimmed by 4 bases and J by 0 bases, leaving 10 bases between them. The CDR3 DNA reads as TGTGCCAGCAGCCCAGGTCCGCCCTCCTACAATGAGCAGTTCTTC. This translates into CASSPGPPSYNEQFF.

V usage is TRBV6-5 and J usage is TRBJ2-7, with 7 bases lining up with TRBD1. The CDR3 runs to 13 residues. Looked up from germline, CDR1 is MNHEY and CDR2 is SVGAGI. V shed 8 bases, J shed 4 bases, and the junction held 8 bases outside the gene matches. This CDR3 reads CASSDRARYEQYF. In DNA form, the CDR3 reads TGTGCCAGCTCAGACAGGGCAAGGTACGAGCAGTACTTC.

The chain combines TRBV2 with TRBJ1-2, with TRBD1 as a possible D gene (6 bases). The CDR3 consists of 12 residues. CDR1 and CDR2 (germline): SNHLY, FYNNEI. Trimming removed 10 bases at V and 2 bases at J, with 11 bases between. The CDR3 nucleotides read TGTGCCACCCAGGGGCCGAACTATGGCTACACCTTC. Protein sequence: CATQGPNYGYTF. Based on the CDR3 plus reference TRBV2 and TRBJ1-2, the full variable domain is EPEVTQTPSHQVTQMGQEVILRCVPISNHLYFYWYRQILGQKVEFLVSFYNNEISEKSEIFDDQFSVERPDGSNFTLKIRSTKLEDSAMYFCATQGPNYGYTFGSGTRLTVV.

The J gene is TRBJ2-5, the V gene TRBV5-4; the D gene is possibly TRBD1 (6 bases). Germline CDR1 reads SGHNT; CDR2 reads YYREEE (reference sequence). This CDR3 is 16 amino acids long. Trimming took 0 bases from V and 5 from J, leaving 17 bases between them. In DNA form, the CDR3 reads TGTGCCAGCAGCTTGGATGGATTATCTAGGGGGGAGACCCAGTACTTC. Its translation is CASSLDGLSRGETQYF.

The chain is built from TRBV5-1 and TRBJ2-3; no clear D. This CDR3 has 12 amino acids. Germline values: CDR1 SGHRS, CDR2 YFSETQ. V lost 3 bases, J lost 5 bases, and 7 bases lay in between. CDR3 bases: TGCGCCAGCAGCTCCTACAGAGATACGCAGTATTTT. The encoded protein is CASSSYRDTQYF.

V usage is TRBV5-1 and J usage is TRBJ1-1, with unresolved D. The CDR3 length is 17 residues. V gave up 2 bases and J gave up 0 bases, with 17 bases separating them. Germline-derived CDR1 and CDR2 are SGHRS and YFSETQ. DNA of the CDR3: TGCGCCAGCAGCTTTCGAGTAAGAGTCGGTCTGAACACTGAAGCTTTCTTT. Residues: CASSFRVRVGLNTEAFF.

The chain carries TRBV7-9 and TRBJ2-3; 7 nucleotides line up with TRBD1. The CDR3 covers 13 residues. V dropped 3 bases and J dropped 9; count of bases not matched to a gene: 6. CDR1 and CDR2 from the germline V gene are SEHNR and FQNEAQ (reference sequence). The CDR3 here is CASSFEPRGTQYF. DNA of the CDR3: TGTGCCAGCAGCTTCGAACCCAGGGGGACGCAGTATTTT.

This chain connects TRBV11-2 to TRBJ2-1; 11 nucleotides align to TRBD2. Germline values: CDR1 SGHAT, CDR2 FQNNGV. This CDR3 spans 17 amino acids. V was clipped by 5 bases and J by 4 bases; unmatched bases: 10. CDR3 in amino acids: CASSPHSTSGEYNEQFF. The CDR3, as DNA: TGTGCCAGCAGCCCTCATTCGACTAGCGGGGAATACAATGAGCAGTTCTTC.

This clone was picked up one time. The chain has TRBV15 and TRBJ1-1; a possible D gene is TRBD1 (5 bases). Germline V CDR1 and CDR2: LNHNV, YYDKDF (reference sequence). V was shortened by 5 bases and J by 1 base, with 11 bases between the two germline ends. There are 14 residues in the CDR3. CDR3 in amino acids: CATSSGIRNTEAFF. Written as DNA, the CDR3 is TGTGCCACCAGCTCAGGGATCCGGAACACTGAAGCTTTCTTT.

The genes are TRBV5-5 and TRBJ2-3, with 8 bases matching TRBD2. Trimming removed 0 bases from V and 4 bases from J; junction bases left unmatched: 4. The CDR3 loop spans 15 amino acids. Germline CDR1 is SGHKS and CDR2 is YYEKEE (reference sequence). The CDR3 nucleotides read TGTGCCAGCAGCTTGGGACTAGCGATTCCAGATACGCAGTATTTT. It codes for CASSLGLAIPDTQYF.

This rearrangement joins TRBV7-6 to TRBJ2-3; D unclear. This CDR3 contains 15 residues. V dropped 1 base and J dropped 0 bases, with 8 bases sitting between them. The germline gives CDR1 SGHVS, CDR2 FNYEAQ. The CDR3 protein is CASSLGHASTDTQYF. The CDR3 region has the DNA TGTGCCAGCAGCTTAGGGCATGCTAGCACAGATACGCAGTATTTT.

This rearrangement joins TRBV28 to TRBJ1-5; TRBD1 agrees at 9 bases. V shed 4 bases and J 2 bases; nucleotides not matched to a gene: 6. Looked up from germline, CDR1 is MDHEN and CDR2 is SYDVKM. This CDR3 comprises 16 residues. CDR3 DNA sequence: TGTGCCAGCAGTTCGGATCGACAGGGGGGCAATCAGCCCCAGCATTTT. The encoded protein is CASSSDRQGGNQPQHF.

V usage is TRBV9 and J usage is TRBJ1-3; D is possibly TRBD1 (5 bases). The CDR3 sequence is 15 residues long. Germline loops: CDR1 SGDLS, CDR2 YYNGEE. V was shortened by 4 bases and J by 0 bases, with 11 bases between the two germline ends. Here the CDR3 DNA reads TGTGCCAGCAGCCCCGGACATCACTCTGGAAACACCATATATTTT. Protein product: CASSPGHHSGNTIYF.